These 26 T cell receptor beta chains originate from one sample sequenced in a study of OX40 agonist ivuxolimab in advanced cancers. Generated by immunoSEQ multiplex PCR, the TCRdb table keeps only in-frame clones and is missing some. Of fewer than 75,000 clones listed, about 89% are singletons. Sequencing was performed on CD4+ or CD8+ T cells sorted from blood, taken in a trial of the OX40 agonist ivuxolimab. These receptors were obtained from an adult with an advanced solid tumor such as melanoma, head and neck, liver or kidney cancer.

This clone appeared a single time. The chain is built from TRBV5-1 and TRBJ2-1; 11 nucleotides align to TRBD2. This CDR3 is 16 amino acids long. With 2 bases clipped from V and 2 bases from J, the junction kept 3 bases outside the gene matches. Germline V gene lookup returns CDR1 SGHRS and CDR2 YFSETQ. The CDR3: CASSFGLAGAYNEQFF. The CDR3 nucleotides are TGCGCCAGCAGCTTCGGACTAGCGGGTGCCTACAATGAGCAGTTCTTC.

This clone came up once. The gene calls are TRBV18 and TRBJ1-1; a possible D gene is TRBD1 (6 bases). The CDR3 consists of 14 residues. Trimming removed 3 bases from V and 7 bases from J, with 15 bases in between. The V gene's germline CDR1 is KGHSH and CDR2 LQKENI. Here the CDR3 reads CASSPMGGEGEAFF. CDR3 nucleotides: TGTGCCAGCTCACCCATGGGGGGCGAAGGTGAAGCTTTCTTT.

The chain carries TRBV7-2 and TRBJ2-7; no clear D gene. Trimming shortened V by 5 bases and J by 2 bases, and 4 bases separated the two germline ends. Germline V gives CDR1 SGHTA, CDR2 FQGNSA. CDR3 length: 11 residues. Here the CDR3 DNA reads TGTGCCAGCAGCCGAACCTACGAGCAGTACTTC. Its protein product is CASSRTYEQYF. Full variable domain (remainder filled in from reference TRBV7-2 and TRBJ2-7): GAGVSQSPSNKVTEKGKDVELRCDPISGHTALYWYRQSLGQGLEFLIYFQGNSAPDKSGLPSDRFSAERTGGSVSTLTIQRTQQEDSAVYLCASSRTYEQYFGPGTRLTVT.

J is TRBJ1-5 and V is TRBV7-9, with D maybe TRBD1 (6 bases). Germline V CDR1 and CDR2: SEHNR, FQNEAQ (reference sequence). The CDR3 extends over 18 amino acids. Trimming took 1 base from V and 2 from J, leaving 18 bases between them. The CDR3 loop is CASSLDIGQSRGNQPQHF. In nucleotides, the CDR3 is TGTGCCAGCAGCTTAGATATTGGACAGTCACGGGGCAATCAGCCCCAGCATTTT.

The rearrangement joins TRBV14 to TRBJ1-4; 7 bases line up with TRBD1. The CDR3 loop spans 16 amino acids. Germline-derived CDR1 and CDR2 are SGHDN and FVKESK. With 2 bases clipped from V and 7 bases from J, the junction kept 10 bases outside the gene matches. CDR3 nucleotides: TGTGCCAGCAGCCAACAAAAAGGGGGCTCGAGTGAAAAACTGTTTTTT. Translating gives CASSQQKGGSSEKLFF.

The chain has TRBV4-3 and TRBJ2-5, with D perhaps matching TRBD2 (6 bases). Germline-derived CDR1 and CDR2 are LGHNA and YSLEER. The CDR3 loop spans 14 amino acids. V dropped 0 bases and J dropped 5 bases, with 10 bases sitting between them. The DNA for the CDR3 is TGCGCCAGCAGCCAAGATCTGGGGAGGGAGACCCAGTACTTC. Translated: CASSQDLGRETQYF.

The CDR3 loop is CASRTTGGTYEQYF. The CDR3 bases are TGTGCCAGCCGGACGACAGGGGGAACCTACGAGCAGTACTTC. The chain has TRBV2 and TRBJ2-7; 9 bases are a match to TRBD1. This CDR3 spans 14 amino acids. The trim removed 8 bases at V and 2 bases at J, leaving 7 bases unmatched. The germline gives CDR1 SNHLY, CDR2 FYNNEI. The variable domain in full, with the rest retrieved from reference TRBV2 and TRBJ2-7, is EPEVTQTPSHQVTQMGQEVILRCVPISNHLYFYWYRQILGQKVEFLVSFYNNEISEKSEIFDDQFSVERPDGSNFTLKIRSTKLEDSAMYFCASRTTGGTYEQYFGPGTRLTVT.

The chain couples TRBV5-1 to TRBJ2-1; 10 nucleotides line up with TRBD1. The junction had 8 bases not matched to a gene; V was cut back by 0 bases and J by 8 bases. Germline loops: CDR1 SGHRS, CDR2 YFSETQ. The CDR3 has 16 amino acids. The CDR3 reads CASSLAAGTGVYEQFF. CDR3 sequence (DNA): TGCGCCAGCAGCTTGGCCGCGGGGACAGGGGTATATGAGCAGTTCTTC.

The gene calls are TRBV9 and TRBJ2-1; 14 positions match TRBD2. The CDR3 loop spans 17 amino acids. Per the germline V gene, CDR1 is SGDLS and CDR2 is YYNGEE. The V gene end was trimmed by 3 bases and the J gene end by 6 bases; junction bases not matched to a gene: 8. CDR3 bases: TGTGCCAGCAGCGATGCAACCGGGACTAGCGGGGGCAATGAGCAGTTCTTC. This encodes CASSDATGTSGGNEQFF.

The rearrangement uses TRBV7-3 and TRBJ2-2, with D maybe TRBD2 (5 bases). Deletions cut 3 bases from V and 5 bases from J, with 10 bases between. The CDR3 loop spans 14 amino acids. Germline CDR1 reads SGHTA; CDR2 reads FQGTGA. CDR3 sequence (DNA): TGTGCCAGCAGCTTTCGGTCGGGGACCGGGGAGCTGTTTTTT. It yields the protein CASSFRSGTGELFF.

Remarks on this clone: Other DNA sequences within the sample encode an identical CDR3. This chain connects TRBV9 to TRBJ2-5, with TRBD2 as a possible D gene (6 bases). Trimming shortened V by 2 bases and J by 4 bases, and 6 bases separated the two germline ends. The CDR3 loop spans 12 amino acids. Germline loops: CDR1 SGDLS, CDR2 YYNGEE. CDR3 in DNA: TGTGCCAGCAGCGTGGGGGGAGAGACCCAGTACTTC. Amino acid sequence: CASSVGGETQYF.

The CDR3 DNA reads TGTGCCAGCAGCTTGGTAGAGGGGGGAAGAGGGGAGCTGTTTTTT. Encoded protein: CASSLVEGGRGELFF. The chain has TRBV7-2 and TRBJ2-2; tentatively, D is TRBD1 or TRBD2 (6 bases each). Germline V gene sequence: CDR1 SGHTA, CDR2 FQGNSA. The CDR3 loop spans 15 amino acids. Trimming removed 3 bases at V and 8 bases at J, with 16 bases between. Combining the CDR3 with reference TRBV7-2 and TRBJ2-2 gives the whole variable domain GAGVSQSPSNKVTEKGKDVELRCDPISGHTALYWYRQSLGQGLEFLIYFQGNSAPDKSGLPSDRFSAERTGGSVSTLTIQRTQQEDSAVYLCASSLVEGGRGELFFGEGSRLTVL.

This chain links TRBV28 with TRBJ2-7; no clear D. Germline values: CDR1 MDHEN, CDR2 SYDVKM. V dropped 8 bases and J dropped 3 bases, with 14 bases sitting between them. The CDR3 is 13 residues long. CDR3 DNA: TGTGCCAGCGGACCAAACCCCCGCTACGAGCAGTACTTC. The encoded protein is CASGPNPRYEQYF.

This rearrangement joins TRBV29-1 to TRBJ1-5; D call uncertain. This CDR3 comprises 16 residues. The V and J ends lost 6 bases and 2 bases respectively, with 20 bases between them. The germline gives CDR1 SQVTM, CDR2 ANQGSEA. In DNA, the CDR3 is TGCAGCGTGAAGAACCAAAGCGGCGTCGGCAATCAGCCCCAGCATTTT. Translated, it gives CSVKNQSGVGNQPQHF.

The rearrangement joins TRBV5-1 to TRBJ2-6; a possible D gene is TRBD2 (7 bases). Between the trimmed V and J ends, which lost 7 bases and 1 base, there was a span of 18 bases. This CDR3 comprises 17 residues. CDR1 and CDR2 (germline): SGHRS, YFSETQ. DNA of the CDR3: TGCGCCAGCGAGTTAGGGGGGGCCCGGTCTGGGGCCAACGTCCTGACTTTC. As protein: CASELGGARSGANVLTF.

This clone came up once. The chain recombines TRBV5-1 with TRBJ1-5; D gene uncertain. V lost 0 bases and J 4 bases, leaving 5 bases between the germline ends. This CDR3 contains 13 residues. In germline, CDR1 is SGHRS, CDR2 YFSETQ. The CDR3 reads CASSLVGNQPQHF. The DNA of the CDR3 is TGCGCCAGCAGCTTGGTGGGTAATCAGCCCCAGCATTTT.

The rearrangement links TRBV2 to TRBJ2-3, with a tentative D call TRBD2 (6 bases). The V gene's germline CDR1 is SNHLY and CDR2 FYNNEI. V dropped 10 bases and J dropped 2 bases, with 13 bases sitting between them. This CDR3 comprises 13 residues. This CDR3 is CATKRLVTDTQYF. The CDR3 DNA reads TGTGCCACCAAAAGACTAGTCACAGATACGCAGTATTTT. The entire variable domain, with the rest obtained from reference TRBV2 and TRBJ2-3, is as follows: EPEVTQTPSHQVTQMGQEVILRCVPISNHLYFYWYRQILGQKVEFLVSFYNNEISEKSEIFDDQFSVERPDGSNFTLKIRSTKLEDSAMYFCATKRLVTDTQYFGPGTRLTVL.

The V call is TRBV5-1, the J call TRBJ1-1, with unresolved D. V was clipped by 2 bases and J by 6 bases, with 14 bases between them. The CDR3 length is 14 residues. Germline CDR1 SGHRS, CDR2 YFSETQ. CDR3 DNA: TGCGCCAGCAGCTTAGCCGGGATTTGGCCTGAAGCTTTCTTT. This translates into CASSLAGIWPEAFF.

A few counts support this clone. The chain joins TRBV7-9 to TRBJ1-4, with D possibly matching TRBD1 (6 bases). Germline values: CDR1 SEHNR, CDR2 FQNEAQ (reference sequence). Trimming removed 5 bases from V and 7 bases from J, with 14 bases in between. The CDR3 has 14 amino acids. CDR3 protein: CASSRGGASEKLFF. In DNA, the CDR3 is TGTGCCAGCAGCCGAGGGGGGGCGAGTGAAAAACTGTTTTTT.

The chain is built from TRBV28 and TRBJ1-1, with 8 bases fitting TRBD1. V dropped 6 bases and J dropped 0; count of bases not matched to a gene: 6. In germline, CDR1 is MDHEN, CDR2 SYDVKM. The CDR3 is made up of 15 amino acids. In nucleotides, the CDR3 is TGTGCCAGCAGGTCAGACAGGGGAATGAACACTGAAGCTTTCTTT. It specifies CASRSDRGMNTEAFF.

DNA for the CDR3: TGTGCCAGCAGCACCCGGGAGGCCGGCCTTACTGAAGCTTTCTTT. Its translation: CASSTREAGLTEAFF. The rearrangement uses TRBV2 and TRBJ1-1; D is ambiguous. The germline V and J ends were trimmed by 6 bases and 5 bases, with 19 bases remaining between them. CDR3 size: 15 residues. Germline CDR1 and CDR2: SNHLY and FYNNEI.

The CDR3 here is CASNPGQGRAGYTF. DNA for the CDR3: TGTGCCAGCAATCCCGGTCAGGGAAGGGCTGGCTACACCTTC. The chain uses TRBV28 and TRBJ1-2; maybe TRBD1 (5 bases). CDR3 length: 14 residues. The germline gives CDR1 MDHEN, CDR2 SYDVKM. Trimming shortened V by 7 bases and J by 7 bases, and 19 bases separated the two germline ends.

This clone occurred a few times. The J gene is TRBJ2-5, the V gene TRBV9; D gene ambiguous. Per the germline V gene, CDR1 is SGDLS and CDR2 is YYNGEE. The germline V and J ends were trimmed by 0 bases and 0 bases, with 9 bases remaining between them. This CDR3 region has 15 residues. CDR3 coding DNA: TGTGCCAGCAGCGTAGGGGTGGCGAACCAAGAGACCCAGTACTTC. This gives the protein CASSVGVANQETQYF.

This chain uses TRBV28 with TRBJ2-7, with D possibly being TRBD1 or TRBD2 (5 bases each). Germline V gives CDR1 MDHEN, CDR2 SYDVKM. Trimming removed 6 bases at V and 0 bases at J, with 15 bases between. The CDR3 is made up of 15 amino acids. Here the CDR3 reads CASRTSGTISYEQYF. The CDR3 nucleotides are TGTGCCAGCAGGACTTCCGGGACCATCTCCTACGAGCAGTACTTC. Drawing the rest from reference TRBV28 and TRBJ2-7, the complete variable domain is DVKVTQSSRYLVKRTGEKVFLECVQDMDHENMFWYRQDPGLGLRLIYFSYDVKMKEKGDIPEGYSVSREKKERFSLILESASTNQTSMYLCASRTSGTISYEQYFGPGTRLTVT.

This clone has just one count. The chain combines TRBV5-1 with TRBJ2-3; 8 bases map to TRBD1. The CDR3 runs to 14 residues. The germline V gene has CDR1 SGHRS and CDR2 YFSETQ. V gave up 0 bases and J gave up 8 bases; unmatched junction bases: 5. This CDR3 reads CASSLARGQGTQYF. CDR3 coding DNA: TGCGCCAGCAGCTTGGCCAGGGGGCAAGGTACGCAGTATTTT.

In its sample, this clone was seen a few times. In nucleotides, the CDR3 is TGTGCCAGGAGGCCCCCCCGGGGAAACGGCGAGCAGTACTTC. As protein: CARRPPRGNGEQYF. V is TRBV19 and J is TRBJ2-7, with D possibly being TRBD2 (5 bases). Germline loops: CDR1 LNHDA, CDR2 SQIVND (reference sequence). This CDR3 region has 14 residues. The V end lost 9 bases, the J end lost 6 bases, and 21 bases lay between the germline ends.